This entry describes one T cell receptor beta chain. This clone's antigen is unknown. Base qualities are not recorded, but no much larger clone differs from it by a single base. Donors formed part of the validation cohort, which comprised about 130 subjects and was distinct from the first cohort of some 700 subjects. Receptor libraries were prepared by the immunoSEQ multiplex PCR assay. The paper's data handling went like this. To diagnose cytomegalovirus status from the catalog of TCR beta chain sequences, a statistical classification framework was built. TCRdb provides this immuneACCESS table in a form limited to in-frame rearrangements. Some clones are lacking; in checked studies, under half of them reflect an unresolved V gene, and why the rest are absent is not known. That table gives V, J and clone size, and the DNA gave D and trimming. A total of about 220,000 clones appear in this sample, roughly 83% of them only once. 11% to 15% of the sample lies in the top ten.

This sample is part of a study of cytomegalovirus exposure and HLA in healthy donors (dated by TCRdb to between 2016 and 2019). Looking at the study overall: The roughly 700 repertoires of the first cohort and the roughly 110 validation repertoires were produced on the same platform, according to a later analysis. A separate validation cohort of more than 100 different subjects was used in addition to the roughly 670-subject first cohort. To predict cytomegalovirus infection status, the study brought together high-throughput TCR immunosequencing, statistical association of individual TCRs with disease status, and machine learning. The study aimed to test whether signatures of past pathogen exposure could be identified by cataloging public T cell receptors. Overall results and qualifications from the work: The validation cohort had no HLA typing available for a later analysis, so co-occurrence within that cohort was assessed over all 120 or so repertoires. In the study, roughly 160 TCR beta chains were listed as associated with cytomegalovirus. In a later analysis, TCRs clustered in the first cohort were found to also tend to co-occur in the 110 or so validation repertoires, with 94% of cluster scores above 0. It was suggested by the authors that the approach could potentially be generalized to other disease states and immunological phenotypes. While some public TCRs were present in many individuals, most TCR sequences turned up only very rarely across donors. In vitro tests confirmed that a few of the cytomegalovirus-associated TCR beta chains recognize cytomegalovirus antigens. In both the original and validation cohorts, the classifier was reported to diagnose cytomegalovirus status with high specificity and sensitivity.

The sequence derives from a woman aged 30 to 39 in good health and CMV-seropositive. The sample comprised PBMCs.

The CDR3 protein is CSPRTPPLNTEAFF. The nucleotide sequence is TGCAGCCCTAGGACGCCACCCCTGAACACTGAAGCTTTCTTT. The rearranged chain carries TRBV29-1 and TRBJ1-1, with the identity of the D gene unclear. The CDR1 and CDR2 encoded by the germline V gene are SQVTM and ANQGSEA. V and J are truncated by 8 bases and 0 bases respectively, leaving an intervening sequence of 16 bases. Measured from the cysteine to the phenylalanine, the CDR3 is 14 residues long. The sequence is cut down to CDR3 DNA, 42 bases in frame from base 1.